This note documents a single T cell receptor beta chain sequence. The repertoire was sequenced with immunoSEQ multiplex PCR; TCRdb's copy has only in-frame clones and lacks some. The sample holds 100,000 to 150,000 clones, about 96% seen once. The data belong to a study of cytomegalovirus exposure and HLA in healthy donors. The trim removed 0 bases at V and 8 bases at J, leaving 7 bases unmatched. Germline CDR1 SGHRS, CDR2 YFSETQ. The CDR3 spans 16 residues. Material for sequencing was PBMCs. The chain has TRBV5-1 and TRBJ2-1; 11 bases match TRBD2. This receptor was identified in a man aged 18 to 29 in good health and CMV-seronegative. CDR3 DNA sequence: TGCGCCAGCAGCTTGGGCCTAGCGGGAGGTAGCGATGAGCAGTTCTTC. Amino acids: CASSLGLAGGSDEQFF.